Reported below is one T cell receptor beta chain. This entry is derived from a study of blood T cells in healthy people across ages. Then a second PCR, running roughly 7 to 11 cycles, was carried out with a sample-barcoded 5' primer and a J-beta primer mix. TCRdb reanalysed the 5' RACE reads using MiXCR and keeps one entry per CDR3 protein. The data contain about 650,000 distinct CDR3 sequences, over 40% of them singletons. Germline V gene sequence: CDR1 DFQATT, CDR2 SNEGSKA (reference sequence). The CDR3 is 14 residues long. V dropped 3 bases and J dropped 8 bases, with 19 bases sitting between them.

The V and J genes are TRBV20-1 and TRBJ1-2, with D possibly matching TRBD1 (5 bases). The sample consisted of blood. The sequence derives from a woman of 80 years or more in good health. The CDR3 DNA reads TGCAGTGCTAGCCTCGGGGGGGGGTTTGTGGGCTACACCTTC. Encoded protein: CSASLGGGFVGYTF.